A selection of T cell receptor beta chains follows, all from one sample in a study of T cell responses to AZD1222 COVID-19 vaccine. Assay used: immunoSEQ multiplex PCR; TCRdb lists only in-frame clones, some missing. In the table there are about 160,000 clones, 88% of which are singletons. The sample consisted of peripheral blood, taken on day 0 of AZD1222 vaccination. The receptors shown here come from an adult in good health. Each CDR3 is given with its conserved first and last residue. A D gene is named only where the DNA matches it firmly. Clone size is shown for a subset of rows, as once, few, many or a class of expanded clone.

size: .; V: TRBV4-3; J: TRBJ1-4; length: 14; D: TRBD1; CDR3: CASSLGQGDGKLFF; DNA: TGCGCCAGCAGTCTGGGACAGGGGGATGGAAAACTGTTTTTT
size: .; V: TRBV19; J: TRBJ1-1; length: 15; D: .; CDR3: CASRSTGSLNTEAFF; DNA: TGTGCCAGTAGGTCGACAGGTTCTTTGAACACTGAAGCTTTCTTT
size: .; V: TRBV5-1; J: TRBJ2-5; length: 15; D: TRBD1; CDR3: CASSGPTGGMETQYF; DNA: TGCGCCAGCAGCGGACCGACAGGGGGCATGGAGACCCAGTACTTC
size: once; V: TRBV10-1; J: TRBJ1-5; length: 18; D: .; CDR3: CASSERRPGESSNQPQHF; DNA: TGCGCCAGCAGTGAGAGGAGACCAGGGGAATCGAGCAATCAGCCCCAGCATTTT
size: .; V: TRBV7-3; J: TRBJ2-2; length: 13; D: .; CDR3: CASSLTKGGELFF; DNA: TGTGCCAGCAGCTTAACGAAAGGCGGGGAGCTGTTTTTT
size: .; V: TRBV7-9; J: TRBJ1-3; length: 15; D: .; CDR3: CASSAWREGVHTIYF; DNA: TGTGCCAGCAGTGCGTGGAGAGAGGGGGTCCACACCATATATTTT
size: .; V: TRBV5-1; J: TRBJ2-7; length: 14; D: .; CDR3: CASSLITDQAEQYF; DNA: TGCGCCAGCAGCTTGATCACCGACCAAGCCGAGCAGTACTTC
size: .; V: TRBV29-1; J: TRBJ2-7; length: 13; D: TRBD1; CDR3: CSVGTGSSYEQYF; DNA: TGCAGCGTGGGGACAGGGAGCTCCTACGAGCAGTACTTC
size: .; V: TRBV6-6; J: TRBJ1-5; length: 16; D: .; CDR3: CASSYSAPGAGQPQHF; DNA: TGTGCCAGCAGTTACTCCGCGCCTGGTGCAGGTCAGCCCCAGCATTTT
size: .; V: TRBV12-3/TRBV12-4; J: TRBJ2-1; length: 13; D: .; CDR3: CASSLGGYNEQFF; DNA: TGTGCCAGCAGTTTAGGGGGTTACAATGAGCAGTTCTTC
size: .; V: TRBV3-1/TRBV3-2; J: TRBJ1-5; length: 15; D: .; CDR3: CASSQGRERNQPQHF; DNA: TGTGCCAGCAGCCAAGGCCGGGAGCGGAATCAGCCCCAGCATTTT
size: .; V: TRBV5-5; J: TRBJ1-1; length: 13; D: TRBD1; CDR3: CASNPRGDTEAFF; DNA: TGTGCCAGCAATCCCAGGGGGGACACTGAAGCTTTCTTT
size: .; V: TRBV6-5; J: TRBJ1-2; length: 14; D: .; CDR3: CASSYYQGNYGYTF; DNA: TGTGCCAGCAGTTACTACCAGGGCAACTATGGCTACACCTTC
size: .; V: TRBV28; J: TRBJ1-5; length: 14; D: .; CDR3: CASSLVGGNQPQHF; DNA: TGTGCCAGCAGTTTAGTAGGGGGCAATCAGCCCCAGCATTTT
size: .; V: TRBV2; J: TRBJ1-6; length: 15; D: .; CDR3: CASSAEVGRNSPLHF; DNA: TGTGCCAGCAGTGCAGAAGTGGGGCGCAATTCACCCCTCCACTTT
size: .; V: TRBV6-6; J: TRBJ2-1; length: 16; D: .; CDR3: CASSYPPEAYQGEQFF; DNA: TGTGCCAGCAGTTACCCACCCGAGGCTTACCAGGGTGAGCAGTTCTTC
size: .; V: TRBV6-2/TRBV6-3; J: TRBJ1-2; length: 13; D: .; CDR3: CASSIQVSYGYTF; DNA: TGTGCCAGCAGTATACAGGTCTCCTATGGCTACACCTTC
size: .; V: TRBV28; J: TRBJ1-1; length: 12; D: .; CDR3: CASSLFPQGAFF; DNA: TGTGCCAGCAGTTTATTCCCGCAGGGGGCTTTCTTT
size: .; V: TRBV12-3/TRBV12-4; J: TRBJ1-1; length: 12; D: .; CDR3: CASGHSGTEAFF; DNA: TGTGCCAGCGGGCATTCAGGGACTGAAGCTTTCTTT
size: .; V: TRBV9; J: TRBJ2-1; length: 16; D: TRBD2; CDR3: CASSVGTSNSYNEQFF; DNA: TGTGCCAGCAGCGTAGGGACTAGCAATTCCTACAATGAGCAGTTCTTC
size: .; V: TRBV29-1; J: TRBJ2-1; length: 13; D: .; CDR3: CSFKDLPYNEQFF; DNA: TGCAGCTTCAAAGATTTGCCATACAATGAGCAGTTCTTC
size: once; V: TRBV6-1; J: TRBJ1-6; length: 14; D: .; CDR3: CASSDNSYNSPLHF; DNA: TGTGCCAGCAGTGACAACAGTTATAATTCACCCCTCCACTTT
size: .; V: TRBV11-3; J: TRBJ2-5; length: 15; D: TRBD1; CDR3: CASSPTGGLGETQYF; DNA: TGTGCCAGCAGTCCCACAGGGGGGCTGGGGGAGACCCAGTACTTC
size: .; V: TRBV6-2/TRBV6-3; J: TRBJ1-5; length: 16; D: .; CDR3: CASSYSGIAGNQPQHF; DNA: TGTGCCAGCAGTTACTCGGGTATAGCAGGCAATCAGCCCCAGCATTTT
size: .; V: TRBV4-3; J: TRBJ2-7; length: 16; D: TRBD2; CDR3: CASSQDVRGEPYEQYF; DNA: TGCGCCAGCAGCCAAGATGTGCGGGGGGAACCCTACGAGCAGTACTTC
size: .; V: TRBV18; J: TRBJ2-1; length: 13; D: .; CDR3: CASSPPAGDEQFF; DNA: TGTGCCAGCTCACCACCGGCAGGGGATGAGCAGTTCTTC
size: few; V: TRBV7-2; J: TRBJ1-5; length: 16; D: .; CDR3: CASSLALGEATQPQHF; DNA: TGTGCCAGCAGCTTAGCGTTGGGGGAAGCGACTCAGCCCCAGCATTTT
size: .; V: TRBV7-8; J: TRBJ2-3; length: 12; D: .; CDR3: CASRDQADTQYF; DNA: TGTGCCAGCAGAGATCAAGCAGATACGCAGTATTTT
size: .; V: TRBV3-1/TRBV3-2; J: TRBJ1-1; length: 15; D: TRBD1; CDR3: CASSQDLVQGIEAFF; DNA: TGTGCCAGCAGCCAAGACCTGGTACAGGGGATTGAAGCTTTCTTT
size: .; V: TRBV9; J: TRBJ1-6; length: 13; D: TRBD1; CDR3: CASGDRENSPLHF; DNA: TGTGCCAGCGGGGACAGGGAGAATTCACCCCTCCACTTT
size: .; V: TRBV2; J: TRBJ2-7; length: 13; D: .; CDR3: CASSLGNSYEQYF; DNA: TGTGCCAGCAGTCTAGGGAATTCCTACGAGCAGTACTTC
size: .; V: TRBV6-1; J: TRBJ1-5; length: 14; D: .; CDR3: CASSERLGNQPQHF; DNA: TGTGCCAGCAGTGAAAGACTGGGCAATCAGCCCCAGCATTTT
size: .; V: TRBV10-3; J: TRBJ2-1; length: 15; D: .; CDR3: CAISEIGSSYNEQFF; DNA: TGTGCCATCAGTGAGATCGGGAGCTCCTACAATGAGCAGTTCTTC
size: .; V: TRBV2; J: TRBJ1-5; length: 15; D: .; CDR3: CASSEDDRQNQPQHF; DNA: TGTGCCAGCAGTGAAGACGACAGGCAGAATCAGCCCCAGCATTTT
size: .; V: TRBV29-1; J: TRBJ1-2; length: 12; D: TRBD1; CDR3: CSVDRQGYGYTF; DNA: TGCAGCGTAGACCGACAGGGATATGGCTACACCTTC
size: .; V: TRBV7-2; J: TRBJ2-7; length: 14; D: TRBD1; CDR3: CASSQDRGSYEQYF; DNA: TGTGCCAGCAGCCAAGACAGGGGATCCTACGAGCAGTACTTC
size: few; V: TRBV9; J: TRBJ1-1; length: 16; D: .; CDR3: CASSVADTLGHTEAFF; DNA: TGTGCCAGCAGCGTAGCGGACACCCTCGGGCACACTGAAGCTTTCTTT
size: .; V: TRBV30; J: TRBJ1-2; length: 13; D: TRBD1; CDR3: CAWTNGQEYGYTF; DNA: TGTGCCTGGACCAATGGACAGGAGTATGGCTACACCTTC
size: .; V: TRBV9; J: TRBJ2-6; length: 15; D: TRBD1; CDR3: CASSADRVGANVLTF; DNA: TGTGCCAGCAGCGCCGACAGGGTCGGGGCCAACGTCCTGACTTTC
size: .; V: TRBV10-3; J: TRBJ1-1; length: 15; D: .; CDR3: CAISSHLGQGTEAFF; DNA: TGTGCCATCAGTTCCCATCTGGGTCAGGGTACTGAAGCTTTCTTT
size: .; V: TRBV24-1; J: TRBJ1-5; length: 13; D: .; CDR3: CATSDRRDQPQHF; DNA: TGTGCCACCAGTGATCGCAGGGATCAGCCCCAGCATTTT
size: .; V: TRBV11-2; J: TRBJ1-2; length: 17; D: .; CDR3: CASSSGLLSKGDYGYTF; DNA: TGTGCCAGCAGCTCCGGGCTTTTATCGAAGGGCGACTATGGCTACACCTTC
size: .; V: TRBV7-2; J: TRBJ1-2; length: 14; D: .; CDR3: CASSRDGIIYGYTF; DNA: TGTGCCAGCAGCAGGGACGGCATCATCTATGGCTACACCTTC
size: .; V: TRBV28; J: TRBJ1-5; length: 17; D: .; CDR3: CASSSIGRRYSNQPQHF; DNA: TGTGCCAGCAGTTCTATCGGACGGAGATATAGCAATCAGCCCCAGCATTTT
size: once; V: TRBV5-4; J: TRBJ2-7; length: 15; D: TRBD1; CDR3: CASSFVGQGFYEQYF; DNA: TGTGCCAGCAGCTTCGTGGGACAGGGATTCTACGAGCAGTACTTC
size: .; V: TRBV7-2; J: TRBJ2-7; length: 15; D: .; CDR3: CASSLVGDNSYEQYF; DNA: TGTGCCAGCAGCTTAGTTGGGGACAACTCCTACGAGCAGTACTTC
size: .; V: TRBV5-8; J: TRBJ1-5; length: 15; D: TRBD1; CDR3: CASSPGQATGQPQHF; DNA: TGTGCCAGCAGCCCCGGACAGGCTACGGGGCAGCCCCAGCATTTT
size: .; V: TRBV3-1/TRBV3-2; J: TRBJ1-1; length: 17; D: .; CDR3: CASSQRNLARTNTEAFF; DNA: TGTGCCAGCAGCCAAAGGAACTTGGCTCGGACGAACACTGAAGCTTTCTTT
size: .; V: TRBV3-1/TRBV3-2; J: TRBJ1-6; length: 13; D: TRBD1; CDR3: CASTQGAGSPLHF; DNA: TGTGCCAGCACCCAGGGGGCTGGGTCACCCCTCCACTTT
size: .; V: TRBV6-5; J: TRBJ1-3; length: 15; D: TRBD1; CDR3: CASSWGQGGGNTIYF; DNA: TGTGCCAGCAGCTGGGGACAGGGAGGGGGAAACACCATATATTTT
size: .; V: TRBV29-1; J: TRBJ1-2; length: 11; D: .; CDR3: CSVVIRTGYTF; DNA: TGCAGCGTTGTAATACGGACGGGCTACACCTTC
size: .; V: TRBV7-3; J: TRBJ2-7; length: 16; D: .; CDR3: CASSLRGGTVSYEQYF; DNA: TGTGCCAGCAGCTTAAGAGGGGGGACAGTCTCCTACGAGCAGTACTTC
size: .; V: TRBV27; J: TRBJ2-1; length: 14; D: TRBD2; CDR3: CASRMRERWNEQFF; DNA: TGTGCCAGCAGAATGCGGGAGAGGTGGAATGAGCAGTTCTTC
size: once; V: TRBV7-9; J: TRBJ1-1; length: 14; D: .; CDR3: CASSSHTGNTEAFF; DNA: TGTGCCAGCAGCTCTCATACGGGGAACACTGAAGCTTTCTTT
size: .; V: TRBV25-1; J: TRBJ2-3; length: 13; D: .; CDR3: CAVRTDGTDTQYF; DNA: TGTGCCGTGCGTACGGACGGCACAGATACGCAGTATTTT
size: once; V: TRBV19; J: TRBJ2-7; length: 14; D: .; CDR3: CASTPFRGSYEQYF; DNA: TGTGCCAGTACCCCCTTTAGGGGCTCCTACGAGCAGTACTTC
size: .; V: TRBV5-4; J: TRBJ2-1; length: 15; D: TRBD1; CDR3: CASSRGQYSYNEQFF; DNA: TGTGCCAGCAGCCGGGGACAGTACTCCTACAATGAGCAGTTCTTC
size: .; V: TRBV6-5; J: TRBJ1-2; length: 12; D: TRBD1; CDR3: CASRSTGYGYTF; DNA: TGTGCCAGCAGATCGACAGGGTATGGCTACACCTTC